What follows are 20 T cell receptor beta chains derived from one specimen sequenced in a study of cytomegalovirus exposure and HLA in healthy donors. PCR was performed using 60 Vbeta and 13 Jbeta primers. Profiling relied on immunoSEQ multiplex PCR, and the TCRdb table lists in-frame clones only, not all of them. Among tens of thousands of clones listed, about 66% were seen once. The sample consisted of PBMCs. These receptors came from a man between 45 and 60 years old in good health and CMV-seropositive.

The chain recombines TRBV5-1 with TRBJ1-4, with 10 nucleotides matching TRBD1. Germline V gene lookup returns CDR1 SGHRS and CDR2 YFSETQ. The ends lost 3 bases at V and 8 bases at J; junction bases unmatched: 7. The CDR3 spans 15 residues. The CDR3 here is CASSWGTGDAEKLFF. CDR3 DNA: TGCGCCAGCAGCTGGGGGACAGGGGACGCCGAAAAACTGTTTTTT.

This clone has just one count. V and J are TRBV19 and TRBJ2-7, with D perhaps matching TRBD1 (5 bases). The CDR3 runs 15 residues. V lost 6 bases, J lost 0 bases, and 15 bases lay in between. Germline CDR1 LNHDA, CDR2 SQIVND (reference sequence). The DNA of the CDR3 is TGTGCCAGTAGAGAAACAGGTGCAAGCTCCTACGAGCAGTACTTC. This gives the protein CASRETGASSYEQYF.

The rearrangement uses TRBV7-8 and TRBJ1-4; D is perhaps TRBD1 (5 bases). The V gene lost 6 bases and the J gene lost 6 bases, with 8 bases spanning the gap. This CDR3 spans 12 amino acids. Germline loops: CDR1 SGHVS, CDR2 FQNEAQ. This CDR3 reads CASRDIHEKLFF. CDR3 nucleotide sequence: TGTGCCAGCAGGGACATCCATGAAAAACTGTTTTTT.

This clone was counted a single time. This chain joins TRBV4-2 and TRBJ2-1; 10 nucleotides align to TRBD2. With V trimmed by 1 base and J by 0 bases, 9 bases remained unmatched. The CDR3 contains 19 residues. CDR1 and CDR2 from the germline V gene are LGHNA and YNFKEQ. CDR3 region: CASSQGLAGVTYSYNEQFF. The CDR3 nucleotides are TGTGCCAGCAGCCAAGGGCTAGCGGGGGTCACGTACTCCTACAATGAGCAGTTCTTC.

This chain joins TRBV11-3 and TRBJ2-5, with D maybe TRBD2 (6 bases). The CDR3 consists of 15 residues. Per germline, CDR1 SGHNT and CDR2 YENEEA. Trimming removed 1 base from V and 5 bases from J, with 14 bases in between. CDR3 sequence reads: CASSLAPGTLETQYF. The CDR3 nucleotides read TGTGCCAGCAGCTTAGCGCCAGGGACTCTGGAGACCCAGTACTTC.

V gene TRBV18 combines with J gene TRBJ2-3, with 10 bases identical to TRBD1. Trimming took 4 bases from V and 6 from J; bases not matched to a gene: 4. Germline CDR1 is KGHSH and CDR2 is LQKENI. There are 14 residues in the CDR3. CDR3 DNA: TGTGCCAGCTCACTCGACAGGGGGCGGGATACGCAGTATTTT. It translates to CASSLDRGRDTQYF.

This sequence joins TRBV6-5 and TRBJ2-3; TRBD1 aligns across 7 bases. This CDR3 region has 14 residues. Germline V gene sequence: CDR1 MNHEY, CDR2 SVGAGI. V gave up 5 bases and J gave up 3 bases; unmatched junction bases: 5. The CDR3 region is CASSPHRGTDTQYF. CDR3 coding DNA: TGTGCCAGCAGTCCGCACAGGGGAACAGATACGCAGTATTTT.

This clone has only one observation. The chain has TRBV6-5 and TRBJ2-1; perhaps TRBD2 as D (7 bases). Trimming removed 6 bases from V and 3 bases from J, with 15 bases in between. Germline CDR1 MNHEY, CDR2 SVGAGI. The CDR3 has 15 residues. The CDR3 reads CASSRGASIYNEQFF. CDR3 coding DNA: TGTGCCAGCAGCCGGGGGGCCTCTATCTACAATGAGCAGTTCTTC.

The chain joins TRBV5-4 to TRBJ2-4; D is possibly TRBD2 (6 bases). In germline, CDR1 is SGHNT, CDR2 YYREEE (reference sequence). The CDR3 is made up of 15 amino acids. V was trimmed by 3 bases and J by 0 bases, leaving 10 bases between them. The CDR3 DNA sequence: TGTGCCAGCAGCTCACCGGGACTAGCCAAAAACATTCAGTACTTC. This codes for CASSSPGLAKNIQYF.

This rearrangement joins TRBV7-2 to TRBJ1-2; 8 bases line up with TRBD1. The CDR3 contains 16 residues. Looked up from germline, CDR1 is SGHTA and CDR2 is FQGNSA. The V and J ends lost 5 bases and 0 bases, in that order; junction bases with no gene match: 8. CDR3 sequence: CASSPRGPSPNYGYTF. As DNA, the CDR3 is TGTGCCAGCAGCCCCAGGGGGCCCTCCCCTAACTATGGCTACACCTTC. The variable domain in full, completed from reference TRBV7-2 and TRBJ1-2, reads GAGVSQSPSNKVTEKGKDVELRCDPISGHTALYWYRQSLGQGLEFLIYFQGNSAPDKSGLPSDRFSAERTGGSVSTLTIQRTQQEDSAVYLCASSPRGPSPNYGYTFGSGTRLTVV.

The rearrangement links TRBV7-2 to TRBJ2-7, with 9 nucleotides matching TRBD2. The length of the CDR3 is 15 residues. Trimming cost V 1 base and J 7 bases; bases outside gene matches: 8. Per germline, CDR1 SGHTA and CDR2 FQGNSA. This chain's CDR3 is CASSLVAGGPGEQYF. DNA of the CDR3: TGTGCCAGCAGCTTAGTCGCGGGGGGGCCAGGGGAGCAGTACTTC.

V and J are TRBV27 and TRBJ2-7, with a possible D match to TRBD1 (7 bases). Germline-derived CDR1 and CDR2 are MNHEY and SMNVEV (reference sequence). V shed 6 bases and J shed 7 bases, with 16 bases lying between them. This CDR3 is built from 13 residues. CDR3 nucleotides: TGTGCCAGCAGGGACAGGCCAGGGGGGGAGCAGTACTTC. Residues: CASRDRPGGEQYF.

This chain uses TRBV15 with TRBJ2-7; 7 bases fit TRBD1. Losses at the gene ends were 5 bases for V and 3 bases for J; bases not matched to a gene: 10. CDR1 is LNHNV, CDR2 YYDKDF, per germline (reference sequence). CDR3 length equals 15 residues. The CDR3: CATSPGGAGGYEQYF. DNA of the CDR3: TGTGCCACCAGCCCCGGTGGGGCAGGGGGCTACGAGCAGTACTTC.

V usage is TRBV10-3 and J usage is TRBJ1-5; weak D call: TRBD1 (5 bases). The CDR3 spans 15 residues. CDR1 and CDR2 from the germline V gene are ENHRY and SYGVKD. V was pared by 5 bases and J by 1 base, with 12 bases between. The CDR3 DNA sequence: TGTGCCATCAGTACAACGCAGGGAAGCAATCAGCCCCAGCATTTT. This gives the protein CAISTTQGSNQPQHF.

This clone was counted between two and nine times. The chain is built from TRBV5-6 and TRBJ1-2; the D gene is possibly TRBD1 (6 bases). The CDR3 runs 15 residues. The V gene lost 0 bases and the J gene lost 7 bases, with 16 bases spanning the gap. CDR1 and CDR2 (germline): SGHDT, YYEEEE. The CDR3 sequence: CASSLGPQGLRGYTF. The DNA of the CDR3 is TGTGCCAGCAGCTTGGGCCCACAGGGTTTGCGTGGCTACACCTTC.

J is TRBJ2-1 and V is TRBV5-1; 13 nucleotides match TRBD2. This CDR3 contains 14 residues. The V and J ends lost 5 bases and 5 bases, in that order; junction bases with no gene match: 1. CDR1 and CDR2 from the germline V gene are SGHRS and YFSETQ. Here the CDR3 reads CASRGTSGDNEQFF. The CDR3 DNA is TGCGCCAGCAGAGGGACTAGCGGGGACAATGAGCAGTTCTTC. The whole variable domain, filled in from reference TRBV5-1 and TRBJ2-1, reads KAGVTQTPRYLIKTRGQQVTLSCSPISGHRSVSWYQQTPGQGLQFLFEYFSETQRNKGNFPGRFSGRQFSNSRSEMNVSTLELGDSALYLCASRGTSGDNEQFFGPGTRLTVL.

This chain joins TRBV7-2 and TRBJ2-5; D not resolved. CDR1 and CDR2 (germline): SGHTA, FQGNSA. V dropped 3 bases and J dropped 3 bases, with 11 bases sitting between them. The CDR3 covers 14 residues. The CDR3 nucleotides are TGTGCCAGCAGCTTTAGAGCCTCGGAAGAGACCCAGTACTTC. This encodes CASSFRASEETQYF. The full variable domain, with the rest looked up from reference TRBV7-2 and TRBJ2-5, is GAGVSQSPSNKVTEKGKDVELRCDPISGHTALYWYRQSLGQGLEFLIYFQGNSAPDKSGLPSDRFSAERTGGSVSTLTIQRTQQEDSAVYLCASSFRASEETQYFGPGTRLLVL.

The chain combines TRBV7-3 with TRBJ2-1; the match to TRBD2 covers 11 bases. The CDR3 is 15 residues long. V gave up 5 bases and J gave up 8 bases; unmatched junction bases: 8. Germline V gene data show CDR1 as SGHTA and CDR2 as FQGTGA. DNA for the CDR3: TGTGCCAGCAGCCGTAGCGGGGGGGCCACTGATGAGCAGTTCTTC. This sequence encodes CASSRSGGATDEQFF.

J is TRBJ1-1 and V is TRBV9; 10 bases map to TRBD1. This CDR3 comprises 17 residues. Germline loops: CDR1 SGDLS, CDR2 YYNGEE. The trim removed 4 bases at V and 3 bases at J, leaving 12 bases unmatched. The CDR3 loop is CASSPRSGTGVYTEAFF. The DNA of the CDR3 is TGTGCCAGCAGCCCCCGATCCGGGACAGGGGTATACACTGAAGCTTTCTTT. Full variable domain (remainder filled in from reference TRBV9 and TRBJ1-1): DSGVTQTPKHLITATGQRVTLRCSPRSGDLSVYWYQQSLDQGLQFLIQYYNGEERAKGNILERFSAQQFPDLHSELNLSSLELGDSALYFCASSPRSGTGVYTEAFFGQGTRLTVV.

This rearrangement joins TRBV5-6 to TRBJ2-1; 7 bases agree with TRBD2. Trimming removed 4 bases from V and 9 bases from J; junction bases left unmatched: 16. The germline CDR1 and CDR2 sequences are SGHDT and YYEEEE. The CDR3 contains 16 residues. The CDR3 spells CASSPDAGLGKGEQFF. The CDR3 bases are TGTGCCAGCAGCCCAGATGCTGGACTAGGAAAGGGTGAGCAGTTCTTC.